This paragraph reports one TCR beta chain. Its target is not known. There are 14 residues in the CDR3. The germline V gene has CDR1 ENHRY and CDR2 SYGVKD. V was pared by 11 bases and J by 1 base, with 17 bases between. The data were taken from a study of blood T cells in healthy people across ages. Total RNA extraction produced at least 5 micrograms (per sample) for the study. Study results and caveats: Diversity was higher, and naive CD4+ cells more numerous, in long-lived donors than in aged donors.

Then a second PCR, running roughly 7 to 11 cycles, was carried out with a sample-barcoded 5' primer and a J-beta primer mix. Each of the cDNA molecules was tagged by a template-switch adaptor with 12 random nucleotides. From each sample, at least 3 million paired-end reads containing CDR3 were obtained. One entry per CDR3 protein results from TCRdb running MiXCR on the 5' RACE reads. The top ten hold approximately 7% of the sample, which has about 1.4 million distinct CDR3 sequences, approximately 60% seen once. This receptor was obtained from a man younger than 30 in good health. Sample: blood. This sequence joins TRBV10-3 and TRBJ1-1, with D maybe TRBD1 (5 bases). CDR3 DNA: TGTGCCTCCCTAGAGTCCAGGGCGAACACTGAAGCTTTCTTT. Residues: CASLESRANTEAFF.